This T cell receptor (beta chain) was recovered during a study of T cells in Graves' hyperthyroidism and ophthalmopathy. Germline-derived CDR1 and CDR2 are SGDLS and YYNGEE. CDR3 length equals 15 residues. V trimming: 4 bases; J trimming: 2 bases; junction bases outside the gene matches: 4. The TCR beta CDR3 regions underwent amplification using RNA transcripts as the source. The HTBI primer set was used in a first-round RT-PCR of the TCR CDR3. TCRdb called the multiplex PCR reads again in MiXCR, with one record for every CDR3 protein. The sample includes 500,000 to 550,000 distinct CDR3 sequences, less than 20% of them seen just once. A patient was excluded if there was uncontrolled infection, other autoimmune disease, pregnancy or lactation. Note on this clonotype: The target antigen is unknown.

Overall study results and limits: Blood held most thyroid clonotypes expanded above 0.001 frequency. By a 13 V-J model, ophthalmopathy was set apart from stable hyperthyroidism.

Sequencing was done on a sample of blood. This clonotype was sampled from a man aged 40-49 years with Graves' ophthalmopathy. V and J are TRBV9 and TRBJ2-2; 8 bases match TRBD2. The CDR3 loop reads CASSPVAGNTGELFF. The CDR3 nucleotides read TGTGCCAGCAGCCCCGTAGCGGGAAACACCGGGGAGCTGTTTTTT. Drawing the rest from reference TRBV9 and TRBJ2-2, the complete variable domain is DSGVTQTPKHLITATGQRVTLRCSPRSGDLSVYWYQQSLDQGLQFLIQYYNGEERAKGNILERFSAQQFPDLHSELNLSSLELGDSALYFCASSPVAGNTGELFFGEGSRLTVL.